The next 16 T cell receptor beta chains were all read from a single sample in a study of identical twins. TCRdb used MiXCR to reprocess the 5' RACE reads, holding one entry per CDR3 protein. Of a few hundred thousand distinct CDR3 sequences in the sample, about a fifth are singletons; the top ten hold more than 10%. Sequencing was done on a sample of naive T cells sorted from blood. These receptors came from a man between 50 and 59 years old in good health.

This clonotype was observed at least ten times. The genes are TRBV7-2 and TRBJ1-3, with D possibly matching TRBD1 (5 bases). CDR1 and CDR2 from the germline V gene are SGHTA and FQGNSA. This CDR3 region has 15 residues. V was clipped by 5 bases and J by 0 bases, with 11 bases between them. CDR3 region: CASSPRESSGNTIYF. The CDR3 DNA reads TGTGCCAGCAGCCCCAGGGAGAGCTCTGGAAACACCATATATTTT. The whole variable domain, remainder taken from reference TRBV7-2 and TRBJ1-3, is GAGVSQSPSNKVTEKGKDVELRCDPISGHTALYWYRQSLGQGLEFLIYFQGNSAPDKSGLPSDRFSAERTGGSVSTLTIQRTQQEDSAVYLCASSPRESSGNTIYFGEGSWLTVV.

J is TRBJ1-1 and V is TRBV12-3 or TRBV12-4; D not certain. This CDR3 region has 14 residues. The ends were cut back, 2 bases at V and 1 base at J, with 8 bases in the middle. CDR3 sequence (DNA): TGTGCCAGCAGTTTATTTGAGGGGAACACTGAAGCTTTCTTT. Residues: CASSLFEGNTEAFF.

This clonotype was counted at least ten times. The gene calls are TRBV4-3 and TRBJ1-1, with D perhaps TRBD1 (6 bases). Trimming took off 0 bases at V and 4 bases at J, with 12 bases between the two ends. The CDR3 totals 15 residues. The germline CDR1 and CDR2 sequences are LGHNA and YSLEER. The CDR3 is CASSQDQGLITEAFF. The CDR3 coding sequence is TGCGCCAGCAGCCAAGACCAGGGGTTGATCACTGAAGCTTTCTTT.

The CDR3 bases are TGTGCCAGCTCACCACTGGGAGTCGGACAGGGGCTCACAGATACGCAGTATTTT. It yields the protein CASSPLGVGQGLTDTQYF. This sequence joins TRBV18 and TRBJ2-3; 9 bases fit TRBD1. The CDR3 is 18 residues long. V was clipped by 1 base and J by 2 bases; unmatched bases: 10. From germline, CDR1 is KGHSH and CDR2 LQKENI.

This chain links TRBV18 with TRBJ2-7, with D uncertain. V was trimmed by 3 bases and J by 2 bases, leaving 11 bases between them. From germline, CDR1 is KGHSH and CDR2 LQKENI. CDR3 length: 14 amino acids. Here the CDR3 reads CASSPVTEAYEQYF. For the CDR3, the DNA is TGTGCCAGCTCACCGGTTACAGAGGCCTACGAGCAGTACTTC.

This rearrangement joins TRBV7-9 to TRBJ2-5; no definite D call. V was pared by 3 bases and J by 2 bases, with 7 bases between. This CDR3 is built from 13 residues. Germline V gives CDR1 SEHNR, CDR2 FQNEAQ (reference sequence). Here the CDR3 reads CASSFGEQETQYF. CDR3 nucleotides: TGTGCCAGCAGCTTTGGCGAACAAGAGACCCAGTACTTC.

CDR3 sequence: CASSLDGVSTDTQYF. The CDR3 nucleotides are TGTGCCAGCAGCTTGGATGGGGTGAGCACAGATACGCAGTATTTT. The V gene is TRBV5-5, the J gene TRBJ2-3; no definite D call. Germline V gives CDR1 SGHKS, CDR2 YYEKEE (reference sequence). V lost 0 bases and J 0 bases, leaving 8 bases between the germline ends. The CDR3 sequence is 15 residues long.

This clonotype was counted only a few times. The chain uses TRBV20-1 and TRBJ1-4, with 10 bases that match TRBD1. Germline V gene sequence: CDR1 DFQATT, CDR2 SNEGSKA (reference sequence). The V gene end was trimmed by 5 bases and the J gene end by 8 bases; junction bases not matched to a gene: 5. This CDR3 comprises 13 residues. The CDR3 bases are TGCAGTGCTGGGGACAGGGGTAGAGAAAAACTGTTTTTT. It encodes CSAGDRGREKLFF.

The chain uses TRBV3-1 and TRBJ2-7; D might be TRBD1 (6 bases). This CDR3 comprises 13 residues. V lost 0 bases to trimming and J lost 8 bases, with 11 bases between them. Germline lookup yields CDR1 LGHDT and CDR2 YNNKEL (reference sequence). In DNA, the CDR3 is TGTGCCAGCAGCCAAGAGGGCAGGGGCAAGCAGTACTTC. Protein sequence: CASSQEGRGKQYF.

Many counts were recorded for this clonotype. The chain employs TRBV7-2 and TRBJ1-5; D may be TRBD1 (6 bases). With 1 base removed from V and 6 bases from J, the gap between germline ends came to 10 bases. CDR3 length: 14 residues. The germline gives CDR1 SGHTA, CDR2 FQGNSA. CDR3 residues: CASSLVGGTQPQHF. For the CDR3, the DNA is TGTGCCAGCAGCTTAGTTGGGGGCACTCAGCCCCAGCATTTT.

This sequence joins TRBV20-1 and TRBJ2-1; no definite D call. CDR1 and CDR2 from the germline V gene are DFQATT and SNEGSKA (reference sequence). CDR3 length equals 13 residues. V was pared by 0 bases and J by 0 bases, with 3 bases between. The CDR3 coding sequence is TGCAGTGCTAGAGAGAGCTCCTACAATGAGCAGTTCTTC. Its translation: CSARESSYNEQFF.

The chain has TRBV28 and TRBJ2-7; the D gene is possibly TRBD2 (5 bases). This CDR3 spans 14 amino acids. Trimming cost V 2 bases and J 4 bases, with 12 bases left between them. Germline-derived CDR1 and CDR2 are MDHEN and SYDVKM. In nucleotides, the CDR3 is TGTGCCAGCAGTTTAGGTGGGAGTATTTACGAGCAGTACTTC. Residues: CASSLGGSIYEQYF.

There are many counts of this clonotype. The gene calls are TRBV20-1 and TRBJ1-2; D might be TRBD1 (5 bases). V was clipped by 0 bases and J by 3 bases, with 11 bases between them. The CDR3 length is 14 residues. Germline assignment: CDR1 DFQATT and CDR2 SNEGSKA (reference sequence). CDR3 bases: TGCAGTGCTAGAGAGGGGGGTAGGGACTATGGCTACACCTTC. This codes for CSAREGGRDYGYTF.

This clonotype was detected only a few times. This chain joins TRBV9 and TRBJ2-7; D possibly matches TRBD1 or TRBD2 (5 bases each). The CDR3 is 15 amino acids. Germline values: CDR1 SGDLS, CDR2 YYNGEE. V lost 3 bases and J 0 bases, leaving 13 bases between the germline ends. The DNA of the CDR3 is TGTGCCAGCAGCGCTACCGGGACGTACTCCTACGAGCAGTACTTC. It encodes CASSATGTYSYEQYF.

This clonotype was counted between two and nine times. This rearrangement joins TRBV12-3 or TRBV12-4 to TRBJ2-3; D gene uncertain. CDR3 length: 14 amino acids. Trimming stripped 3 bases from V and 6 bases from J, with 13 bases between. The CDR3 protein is CASSFQKPRDTQYF. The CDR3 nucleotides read TGTGCCAGCAGTTTTCAAAAACCGAGGGATACGCAGTATTTT.

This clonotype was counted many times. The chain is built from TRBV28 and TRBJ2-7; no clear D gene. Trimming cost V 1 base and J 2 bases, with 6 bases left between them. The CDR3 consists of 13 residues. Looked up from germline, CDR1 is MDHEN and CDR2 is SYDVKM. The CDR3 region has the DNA TGTGCCAGCAGTTTATCCCAGCCCTACGAGCAGTACTTC. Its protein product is CASSLSQPYEQYF.